The TCR beta chain under discussion was sequenced for a study of cytomegalovirus exposure and HLA in healthy donors. Study observations and caveats: A few CMV-associated chains proved CMV antigen-specific in vitro. Later analysis demonstrated an association between a missense DCLRE1C variant and TCR beta V- and J-gene trimming. In a later analysis, a genetic analysis reported fewer productive-TCR N-insertions in an Asian-associated ancestry cluster than the cohort average.

The CDR3 loop spans 17 amino acids. Trimming took 6 bases from V and 1 from J, leaving 20 bases between them. CDR1 SEHNR and CDR2 FQNEAQ come from the germline V gene (reference sequence). The PCR ran on 60 Vbeta and 13 Jbeta primers. The repertoire was sequenced with immunoSEQ multiplex PCR; TCRdb's copy has only in-frame clones and lacks some. The data show around 140,000 clones, about 80% seen once. Worth noting for this clone: Its antigen remains unidentified.

Healthy bone marrow donors formed the donor group. This clonotype was obtained from a female donor in good health and CMV-seronegative. The sequenced material came from PBMCs. The genes are TRBV7-9 and TRBJ2-3, with D unclear. DNA for the CDR3: TGTGCCAGCAGGCCTACTACACGAGTTTCGGGCACAGATACGCAGTATTTT. This sequence encodes CASRPTTRVSGTDTQYF.